This T cell receptor beta chain is drawn from a study of early T cells in non-severe SARS-CoV-2 infection. Study information: Sequencing of bulk RNA from unsorted whole blood was done, without chain pairing.

V shed 4 bases and J 12 bases; nucleotides not matched to a gene: 5. This CDR3 comprises 11 residues. Per the germline V gene, CDR1 is MDHEN and CDR2 is SYDVKM. Study results and limitations: CD4 and private specificities were missed by VDJdb matching, which favored anti-spike CD8 responses.

Individual cDNA molecules were tagged with unique molecular identifiers. TCRdb ran MiXCR on the 5' RACE reads and lists one entry per CDR3 protein. Among 55,000 to 75,000 distinct CDR3 sequences listed, roughly a tenth were seen once. A word on this clonotype: Its antigen remains unidentified.

This receptor was identified in an adult who was a healthcare worker with PCR-confirmed SARS-CoV-2 infection or an uninfected control (not recorded which). J is TRBJ2-7 and V is TRBV28; TRBD1 matches 8 bases. Specimen: whole blood. The CDR3 spells CASSSRTGLYF. CDR3 DNA sequence: TGTGCCAGCAGTTCCCGGACAGGGCTGTACTTC.